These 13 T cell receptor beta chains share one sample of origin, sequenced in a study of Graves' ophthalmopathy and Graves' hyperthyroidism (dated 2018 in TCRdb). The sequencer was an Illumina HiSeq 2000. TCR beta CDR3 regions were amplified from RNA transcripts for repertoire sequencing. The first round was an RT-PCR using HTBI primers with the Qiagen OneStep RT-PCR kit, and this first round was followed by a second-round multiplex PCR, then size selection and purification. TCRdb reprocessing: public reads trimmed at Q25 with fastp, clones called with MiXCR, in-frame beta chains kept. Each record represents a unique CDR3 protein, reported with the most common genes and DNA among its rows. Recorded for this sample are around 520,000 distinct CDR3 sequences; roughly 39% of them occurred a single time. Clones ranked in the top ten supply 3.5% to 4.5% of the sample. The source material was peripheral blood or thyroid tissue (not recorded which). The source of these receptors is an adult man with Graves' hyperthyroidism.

CDR3 coding DNA: TGCAGCGGCGGGACAGGGGGGTCCGAGCAGTACTTC. This translates into CSGGTGGSEQYF. V gene TRBV29-1 combines with J gene TRBJ2-7; 11 nucleotides align to TRBD1. The CDR3 is 12 amino acids. V shed 7 bases, J shed 6 bases, and the junction held 5 bases outside the gene matches. CDR1 is SQVTM and CDR2 is ANQGSEA in the germline V gene.

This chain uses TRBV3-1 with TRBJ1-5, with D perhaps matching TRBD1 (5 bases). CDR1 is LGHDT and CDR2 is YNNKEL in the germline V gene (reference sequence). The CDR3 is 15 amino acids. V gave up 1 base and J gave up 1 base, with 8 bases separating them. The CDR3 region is CASSQVPGSNQPQHF. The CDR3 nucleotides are TGTGCCAGCAGCCAAGTTCCAGGGAGCAATCAGCCCCAGCATTTT.

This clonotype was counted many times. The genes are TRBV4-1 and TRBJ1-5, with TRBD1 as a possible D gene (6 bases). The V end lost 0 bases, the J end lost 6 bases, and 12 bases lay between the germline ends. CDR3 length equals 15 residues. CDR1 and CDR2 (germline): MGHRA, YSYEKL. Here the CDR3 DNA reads TGCGCCAGCAGCCAAGATAGGGGGTATCTTCAGCCCCAGCATTTT. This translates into CASSQDRGYLQPQHF.

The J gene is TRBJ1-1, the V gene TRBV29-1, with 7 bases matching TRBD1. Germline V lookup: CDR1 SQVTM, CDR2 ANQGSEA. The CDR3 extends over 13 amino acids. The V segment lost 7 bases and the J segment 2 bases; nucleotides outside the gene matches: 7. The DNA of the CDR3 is TGCAGCGGACGACAGGGAGATAACACTGAAGCTTTCTTT. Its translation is CSGRQGDNTEAFF.

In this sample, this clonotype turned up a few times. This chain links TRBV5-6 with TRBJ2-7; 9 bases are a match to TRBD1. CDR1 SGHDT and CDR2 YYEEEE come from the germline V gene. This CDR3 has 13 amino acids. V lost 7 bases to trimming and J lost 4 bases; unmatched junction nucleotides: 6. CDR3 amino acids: CASVGGTGYEQYF. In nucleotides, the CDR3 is TGTGCCAGCGTAGGAGGGACAGGGTACGAGCAGTACTTC.

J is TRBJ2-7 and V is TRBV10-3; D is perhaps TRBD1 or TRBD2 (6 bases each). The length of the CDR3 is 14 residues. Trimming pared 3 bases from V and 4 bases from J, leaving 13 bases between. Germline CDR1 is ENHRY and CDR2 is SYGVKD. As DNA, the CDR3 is TGTGCCATCAGTGATGTCGGGGGCTCTTACGAGCAGTACTTC. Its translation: CAISDVGGSYEQYF.

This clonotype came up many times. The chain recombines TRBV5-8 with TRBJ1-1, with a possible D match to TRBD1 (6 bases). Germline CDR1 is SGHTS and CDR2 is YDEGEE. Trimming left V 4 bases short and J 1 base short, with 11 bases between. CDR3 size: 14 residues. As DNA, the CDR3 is TGTGCCAGCAGCCCCCCCAGGGGGAACACTGAAGCTTTCTTT. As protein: CASSPPRGNTEAFF. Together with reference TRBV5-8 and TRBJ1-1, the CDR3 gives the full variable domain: EAGVTQSPTHLIKTRGQQATLRCSPISGHTSVYWYQQALGLGLQFLLWYDEGEERNRGNFPPRFSGRQFPNYSSELNVNALELEDSALYLCASSPPRGNTEAFFGQGTRLTVV.

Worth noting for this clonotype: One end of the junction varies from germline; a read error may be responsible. CDR3 in amino acids: CASSSGTGLMINQPQHF. DNA of the CDR3: TGTGCCAGCAGTTCCGGGACAGGGCTCATGATCAATCAGCCCCAGCATTTT. The chain couples TRBV10-3 to TRBJ1-5; 9 positions agree with TRBD1. This CDR3 is built from 17 residues. CDR1 is ENHRY, CDR2 SYGVKD, per germline.

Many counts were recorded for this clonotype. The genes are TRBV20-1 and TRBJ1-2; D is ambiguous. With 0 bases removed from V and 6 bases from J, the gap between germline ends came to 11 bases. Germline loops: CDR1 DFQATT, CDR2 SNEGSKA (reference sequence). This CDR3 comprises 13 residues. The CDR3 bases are TGCAGTGCTAGAGATGGGTGGGGTGATGGCTACACCTTC. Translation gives CSARDGWGDGYTF.

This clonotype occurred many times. CDR3 amino acids: CASSQTSMRPLETQYF. CDR3 nucleotide sequence: TGTGCCAGCAGCCAAACTTCGATGCGGCCTCTGGAGACCCAGTACTTC. The chain links TRBV4-2 to TRBJ2-5; D gene uncertain. Germline-derived CDR1 and CDR2 are LGHNA and YNFKEQ. Trimming removed 2 bases at V and 5 bases at J, with 18 bases between. There are 16 residues in the CDR3.

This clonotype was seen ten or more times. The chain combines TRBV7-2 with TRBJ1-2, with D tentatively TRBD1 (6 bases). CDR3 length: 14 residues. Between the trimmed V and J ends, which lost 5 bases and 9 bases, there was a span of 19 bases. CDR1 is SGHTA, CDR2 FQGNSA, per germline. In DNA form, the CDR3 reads TGTGCCAGCAGCCCCCAGGGCGGGGGCAGTCGCTACACCTTC. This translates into CASSPQGGGSRYTF.

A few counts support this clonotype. DNA for the CDR3: TGTGCCACCAGCGGACTAGCATCAAGCACAGATACGCAGTATTTT. This gives the protein CATSGLASSTDTQYF. J is TRBJ2-3 and V is TRBV24-1; 8 positions agree with TRBD2. The CDR3 is 15 residues long. V gave up 7 bases and J gave up 0 bases; unmatched junction bases: 5. Looked up from germline, CDR1 is KGHDR and CDR2 is SFDVKD.

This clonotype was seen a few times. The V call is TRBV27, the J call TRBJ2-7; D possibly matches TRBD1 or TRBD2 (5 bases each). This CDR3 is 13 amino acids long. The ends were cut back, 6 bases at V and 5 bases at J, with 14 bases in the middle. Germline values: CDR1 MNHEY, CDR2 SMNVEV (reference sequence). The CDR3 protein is CASRKWDGHEQYF. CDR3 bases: TGTGCCAGCAGAAAATGGGACGGCCACGAGCAGTACTTC.